This T cell receptor (beta chain) originates from a study of T-cell reconstitution after alpha-beta-depleted transplantation in children. Many counts were recorded for this clonotype. A library of TCRbeta sequences, prepared with unique molecular identifiers, was generated. TCRdb re-called the PCR reads through MiXCR, storing one row per CDR3 protein. The table includes 70,000 to 100,000 distinct CDR3 sequences, 10% to 15% detected once. Per germline, CDR1 LGHNA and CDR2 YNFKEQ. The CDR3 is made up of 16 amino acids. With 4 bases clipped from V and 1 base from J, the junction kept 3 bases outside the gene matches.

The clonotype comes from a human donor who donated a stem cell graft to a child with inherited bone marrow failure. The chain couples TRBV4-2 to TRBJ1-4; 10 bases line up with TRBD1. The source was PBMCs from the stem cell graft donor, collected from the stem cell graft. The CDR3 region has the DNA TGTGCCAGCAGCCGTGGGACAGGGGAAACTAATGAAAAACTGTTTTTT. Protein: CASSRGTGETNEKLFF.